This T cell receptor beta chain appears in the sequencing data of a study of Graves' ophthalmopathy and Graves' hyperthyroidism. Active ophthalmopathy (CAS at least 3, NOSPECS at least 4), lasting under 3 months. CDR3 regions of TCR beta were amplified from RNA transcripts. Second-round multiplex PCR came after first-round RT-PCR with HTBI primers. TCRdb passed the multiplex PCR reads through MiXCR, listing each CDR3 protein once. Here the sample spans roughly 700,000 distinct CDR3 sequences, approximately 40% being singletons. V dropped 3 bases and J dropped 4; count of bases not matched to a gene: 2. This CDR3 has 12 amino acids. Germline CDR1 is DFQATT and CDR2 is SNEGSKA (reference sequence).

Sample: peripheral blood. The chain carries TRBV20-1 and TRBJ2-5; TRBD2 matches at 7 bases. The clonotype comes from an adult man with Graves' ophthalmopathy. The CDR3: CSASRGVETQYF. For the CDR3, the DNA is TGCAGTGCTAGTCGGGGGGTAGAGACCCAGTACTTC.